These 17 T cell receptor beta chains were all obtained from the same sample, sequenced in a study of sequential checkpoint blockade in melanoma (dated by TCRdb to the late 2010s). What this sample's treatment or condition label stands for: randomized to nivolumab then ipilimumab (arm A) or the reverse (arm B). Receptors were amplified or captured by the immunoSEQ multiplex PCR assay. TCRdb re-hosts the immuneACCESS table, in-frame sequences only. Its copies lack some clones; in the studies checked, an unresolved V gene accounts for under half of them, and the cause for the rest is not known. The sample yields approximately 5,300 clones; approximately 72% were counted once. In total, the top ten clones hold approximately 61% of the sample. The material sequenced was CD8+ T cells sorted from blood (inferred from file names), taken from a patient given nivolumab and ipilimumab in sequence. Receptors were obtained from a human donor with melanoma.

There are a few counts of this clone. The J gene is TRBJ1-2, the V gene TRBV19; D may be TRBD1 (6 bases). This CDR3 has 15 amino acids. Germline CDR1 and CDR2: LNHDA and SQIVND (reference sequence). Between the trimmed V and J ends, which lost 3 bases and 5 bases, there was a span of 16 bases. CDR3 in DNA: TGTGCCAGTAGTATCGCACAGGGTGTCACTTATGGCTACACCTTC. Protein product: CASSIAQGVTYGYTF.

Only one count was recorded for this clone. CDR3 sequence: CASSLYVGGPYNEQFF. CDR3 DNA: TGTGCCAGCAGCTTGTACGTCGGGGGGCCCTACAATGAGCAGTTCTTC. The gene calls are TRBV7-9 and TRBJ2-1; tentative D call: TRBD2 (7 bases). Per the germline V gene, CDR1 is SEHNR and CDR2 is FQNEAQ (reference sequence). Trimming cost V 3 bases and J 2 bases, with 14 bases left between them. CDR3 length: 16 residues.

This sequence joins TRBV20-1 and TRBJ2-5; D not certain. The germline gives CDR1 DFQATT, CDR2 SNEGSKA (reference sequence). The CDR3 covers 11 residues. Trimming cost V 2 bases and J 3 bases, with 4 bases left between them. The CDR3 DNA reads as TGCAGTGCTAGACTCGAAGAGACCCAGTACTTC. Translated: CSARLEETQYF.

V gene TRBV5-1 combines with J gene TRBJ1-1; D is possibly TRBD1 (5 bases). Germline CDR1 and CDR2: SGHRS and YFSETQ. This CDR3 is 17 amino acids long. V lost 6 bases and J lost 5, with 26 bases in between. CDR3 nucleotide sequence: TGCGCCAGCACTCCCCCTCTAGTGGGCGGGGGGGAGACTGAAGCTTTCTTT. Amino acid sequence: CASTPPLVGGGETEAFF.

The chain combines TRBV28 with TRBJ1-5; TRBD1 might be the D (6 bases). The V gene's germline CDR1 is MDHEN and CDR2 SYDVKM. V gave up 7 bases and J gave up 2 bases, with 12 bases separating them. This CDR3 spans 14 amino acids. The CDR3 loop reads CASNQGMGNQPQHF. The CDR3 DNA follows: TGTGCCAGCAACCAGGGGATGGGCAATCAGCCCCAGCATTTT.

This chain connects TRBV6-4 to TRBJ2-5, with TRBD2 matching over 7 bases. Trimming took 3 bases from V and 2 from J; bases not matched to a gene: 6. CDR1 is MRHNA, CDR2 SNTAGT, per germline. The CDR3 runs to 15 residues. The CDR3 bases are TGTGCCAGCAGTGAAGGGGCGGGAGTGCAAGAGACCCAGTACTTC. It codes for CASSEGAGVQETQYF.

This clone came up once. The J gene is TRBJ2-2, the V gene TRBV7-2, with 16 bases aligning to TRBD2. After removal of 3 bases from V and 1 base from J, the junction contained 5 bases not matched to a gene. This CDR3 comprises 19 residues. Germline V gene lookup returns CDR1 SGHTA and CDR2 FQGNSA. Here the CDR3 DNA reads TGTGCCAGCAGCTTTGCAGGGACTAGCGGGAGGGTGAACACCGGGGAGCTGTTTTTT. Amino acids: CASSFAGTSGRVNTGELFF.

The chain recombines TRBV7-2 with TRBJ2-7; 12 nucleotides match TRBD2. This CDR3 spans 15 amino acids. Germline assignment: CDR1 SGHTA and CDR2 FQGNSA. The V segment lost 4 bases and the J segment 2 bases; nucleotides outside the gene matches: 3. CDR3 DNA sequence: TGTGCCAGCAGCTCAGGACTAGCGGGGACCTACGAGCAGTACTTC. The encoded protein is CASSSGLAGTYEQYF.

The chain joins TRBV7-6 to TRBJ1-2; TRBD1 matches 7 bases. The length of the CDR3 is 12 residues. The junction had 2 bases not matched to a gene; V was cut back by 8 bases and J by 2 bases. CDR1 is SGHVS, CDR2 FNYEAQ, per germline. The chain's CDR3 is CASAGGNYGYTF. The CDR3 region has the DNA TGTGCCAGCGCAGGGGGGAACTATGGCTACACCTTC. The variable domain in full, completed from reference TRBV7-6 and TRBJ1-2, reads GAGVSQSPRYKVTKRGQDVALRCDPISGHVSLYWYRQALGQGPEFLTYFNYEAQQDKSGLPNDRFSAERPEGSISTLTIQRTEQRDSAMYRCASAGGNYGYTFGSGTRLTVV.

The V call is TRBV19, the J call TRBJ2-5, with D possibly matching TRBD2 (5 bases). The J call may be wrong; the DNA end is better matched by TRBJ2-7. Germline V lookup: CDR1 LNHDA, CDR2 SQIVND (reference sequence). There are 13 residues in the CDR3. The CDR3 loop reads CASSDRASSEQYF. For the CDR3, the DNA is TGTGCCAGTAGTGACCGGGCTAGCAGCGAGCAGTACTTC.

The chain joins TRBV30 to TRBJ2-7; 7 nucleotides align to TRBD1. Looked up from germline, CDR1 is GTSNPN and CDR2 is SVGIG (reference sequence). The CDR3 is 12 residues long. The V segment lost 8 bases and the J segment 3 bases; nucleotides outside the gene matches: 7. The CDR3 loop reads CAGRAGGYEQYF. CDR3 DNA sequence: TGTGCCGGTAGGGCAGGGGGCTACGAGCAGTACTTC.

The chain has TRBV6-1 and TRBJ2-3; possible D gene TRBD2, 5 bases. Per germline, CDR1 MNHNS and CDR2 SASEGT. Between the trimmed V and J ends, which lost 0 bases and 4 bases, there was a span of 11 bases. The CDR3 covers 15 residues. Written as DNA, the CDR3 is TGTGCCAGCAGTGAAGCGGGTGGAGCGGCAGATACGCAGTATTTT. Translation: CASSEAGGAADTQYF.

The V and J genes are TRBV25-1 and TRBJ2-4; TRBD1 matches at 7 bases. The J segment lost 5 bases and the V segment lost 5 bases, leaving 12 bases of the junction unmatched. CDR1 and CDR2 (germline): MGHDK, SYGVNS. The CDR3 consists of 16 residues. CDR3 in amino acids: CASSPYLTGIENIQYF. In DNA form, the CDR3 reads TGTGCCAGCAGTCCCTACTTGACAGGGATAGAAAACATTCAGTACTTC.

The CDR3 loop is CASSQDSGGANEQFF. The CDR3 nucleotides read TGTGCCAGCAGCCAAGATAGCGGGGGGGCCAATGAGCAGTTCTTC. This chain joins TRBV4-2 and TRBJ2-1, with TRBD2 identical over 11 bases. The length of the CDR3 is 15 residues. V lost 0 bases and J lost 6; bases outside the gene matches: 1. Germline lookup yields CDR1 LGHNA and CDR2 YNFKEQ.

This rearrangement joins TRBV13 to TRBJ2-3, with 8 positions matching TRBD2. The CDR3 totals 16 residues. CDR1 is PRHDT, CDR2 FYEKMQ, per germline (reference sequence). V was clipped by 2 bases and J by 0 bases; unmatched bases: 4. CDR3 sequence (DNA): TGTGCCAGCAGCTTACGCAGCGGGAGTAGCACAGATACGCAGTATTTT. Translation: CASSLRSGSSTDTQYF.

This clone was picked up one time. The CDR3 is CAWSVAGNYEQYF. The CDR3, as DNA: TGTGCCTGGAGTGTTGCGGGAAACTACGAGCAGTACTTC. The chain employs TRBV30 and TRBJ2-7, with a possible D match to TRBD2 (6 bases). This CDR3 is 13 amino acids long. Germline assignment: CDR1 GTSNPN and CDR2 SVGIG (reference sequence). Trimming left V 0 bases short and J 3 bases short, with 9 bases between.

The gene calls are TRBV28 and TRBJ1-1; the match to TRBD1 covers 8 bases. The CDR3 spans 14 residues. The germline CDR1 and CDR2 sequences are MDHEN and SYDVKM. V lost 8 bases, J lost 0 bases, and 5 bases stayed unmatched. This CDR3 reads CASFAGGLNTEAFF. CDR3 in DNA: TGTGCCAGCTTCGCAGGGGGCTTGAACACTGAAGCTTTCTTT.